This T cell receptor beta chain is drawn from a study of control samples from healthy donors and cancer patients. Clones were read by immunoSEQ multiplex PCR, and TCRdb kept only the in-frame ones, dropping some. There are 350,000 to 450,000 clones in the sample; more than 80% occur only once, and around 6.4% lies in the top ten. The CDR3 runs to 14 residues. V was clipped by 6 bases and J by 4 bases; unmatched bases: 6. The germline CDR1 and CDR2 sequences are LNHDA and SQIVND (reference sequence). The sample comprised PBMCs. The rearrangement uses TRBV19 and TRBJ2-1; 7 bases are shared with TRBD1. This clonotype was obtained from a man aged 35 to 55 with head and neck cancer. The DNA of the CDR3 is TGTGCCAGTAGACCAACGGGACAGTACAATGAGCAGTTCTTC. Translated: CASRPTGQYNEQFF.